The sequence of this TCR beta chain was determined in a study of cytomegalovirus exposure and HLA in healthy donors. Overall study findings and caveats: Listed as cytomegalovirus-associated were around 160 TCR beta chains. CMV serostatus was the only recorded immune exposure for donors.

It was with 60 Vbeta and 13 Jbeta primers that the PCR ran. Clones were sequenced by immunoSEQ multiplex PCR, and TCRdb holds only the in-frame ones, with some missing. The sample records around 180,000 clones, 65% to 85% being singletons. Of note for this clone: What it binds is unknown.

Regarding donors, all were healthy bone marrow donors. Whereas donors were nominally healthy upon sampling, unrecorded immune exposures were probable. Looked up from germline, CDR1 is MGHDK and CDR2 is SYGVNS. Germline trimming cut 6 bases from V and 3 bases from J; bases unmatched to any gene: 8. The CDR3 has 16 amino acids. The sequencing input was PBMCs. This chain connects TRBV25-1 to TRBJ2-3; 11 nucleotides line up with TRBD2. The source is a man aged 55 to 70 in good health and CMV-seronegative. The CDR3 protein is CASRHSLAGGTDTQYF. The DNA for the CDR3 is TGTGCCAGCAGGCACTCTCTAGCGGGAGGTACAGATACGCAGTATTTT.